These 9 T cell receptor beta chains originate from one sample sequenced in a study of OX40 agonist ivuxolimab in advanced cancers. Libraries were prepared by immunoSEQ multiplex PCR; TCRdb keeps only in-frame clonotypes and omits some of them. The table has about 64,000 clones, around nine tenths seen once. The specimen was CD4+ or CD8+ T cells sorted from blood, collected in a trial of the OX40 agonist ivuxolimab. The receptor set was obtained from an adult with an advanced solid tumor such as melanoma, head and neck, liver or kidney cancer.

The genes are TRBV6-5 and TRBJ1-5; TRBD1 aligns across 7 bases. V lost 0 bases to trimming and J lost 2 bases; unmatched junction nucleotides: 1. The CDR3 is made up of 15 amino acids. In germline, CDR1 is MNHEY, CDR2 SVGAGI. The DNA of the CDR3 is TGTGCCAGCAGTTACTCAGACAGGGGCAATCAGCCCCAGCATTTT. This gives the protein CASSYSDRGNQPQHF.

The rearrangement uses TRBV15 and TRBJ1-5; D might be TRBD1 (5 bases). CDR1 LNHNV and CDR2 YYDKDF come from the germline V gene (reference sequence). V gave up 1 base and J gave up 1 base, with 14 bases separating them. This CDR3 has 17 amino acids. CDR3 DNA: TGTGCCACCAGCAGAGGGTCCGGGGGATTGAGCAATCAGCCCCAGCATTTT. Translation: CATSRGSGGLSNQPQHF.

The J gene is TRBJ1-2, the V gene TRBV19; TRBD1 is a possible D gene (5 bases). V shed 5 bases and J shed 2 bases, with 15 bases lying between them. The CDR3 spans 15 residues. Per the germline V gene, CDR1 is LNHDA and CDR2 is SQIVND (reference sequence). Here the CDR3 reads CASSAIPGPNYGYTF. DNA for the CDR3: TGTGCCAGTAGTGCCATACCGGGACCGAACTATGGCTACACCTTC.

V and J are TRBV6-5 and TRBJ1-1; possibly TRBD1 for D (5 bases). This CDR3 contains 14 residues. Trimming took 6 bases from V and 1 from J, leaving 12 bases between them. The germline V gene has CDR1 MNHEY and CDR2 SVGAGI. CDR3 loop: CASRPGRSNTEAFF. The CDR3 DNA follows: TGTGCCAGCAGGCCGGGACGATCGAACACTGAAGCTTTCTTT.

The V call is TRBV4-1, the J call TRBJ1-4, with D maybe TRBD1 (5 bases). The CDR3 length is 17 residues. The germline V gene encodes CDR1 MGHRA and CDR2 YSYEKL. V lost 0 bases and J 8 bases, leaving 19 bases between the germline ends. DNA of the CDR3: TGCGCCAGCAGCCAAGATCCTGCTGGGGCTCTTTTAGAAAAACTGTTTTTT. This codes for CASSQDPAGALLEKLFF.

The chain uses TRBV10-3 and TRBJ2-1; 9 nucleotides align to TRBD1. Trimming cost V 4 bases and J 6 bases; bases outside gene matches: 7. The germline CDR1 and CDR2 sequences are ENHRY and SYGVKD. The CDR3 is 15 residues long. CDR3 sequence reads: CAISVGTGFGNEQFF. The CDR3 bases are TGTGCCATCAGTGTAGGGACAGGGTTCGGCAATGAGCAGTTCTTC.

The rearrangement joins TRBV27 to TRBJ1-6; possible D gene TRBD1, 5 bases. Deletions cut 4 bases from V and 6 bases from J, with 16 bases between. Germline loops: CDR1 MNHEY, CDR2 SMNVEV (reference sequence). CDR3 length: 16 amino acids. CDR3 DNA: TGTGCCAGCAGTTCCGCCCAAAGGACATTTAATTCACCCCTCCACTTT. This sequence encodes CASSSAQRTFNSPLHF.

This sequence joins TRBV27 and TRBJ2-7; TRBD1 aligns across 11 bases. The CDR3 runs 16 residues. With 2 bases clipped from V and 3 bases from J, the junction kept 6 bases outside the gene matches. Germline V gene sequence: CDR1 MNHEY, CDR2 SMNVEV (reference sequence). In DNA form, the CDR3 reads TGTGCCAGCAGTTTAGCCCGGGACAGGGGGTACTACGAGCAGTACTTC. Protein product: CASSLARDRGYYEQYF.

This rearrangement joins TRBV5-5 to TRBJ2-1, with D uncertain. CDR1 and CDR2 from the germline V gene are SGHKS and YYEKEE (reference sequence). This CDR3 comprises 15 residues. V lost 0 bases and J 0 bases, leaving 7 bases between the germline ends. CDR3 region: CASSLDMSSYNEQFF. The CDR3 DNA is TGTGCCAGCAGCTTGGATATGAGCTCCTACAATGAGCAGTTCTTC. The full variable domain, with the rest looked up from reference TRBV5-5 and TRBJ2-1, is DAGVTQSPTHLIKTRGQQVTLRCSPISGHKSVSWYQQVLGQGPQFIFQYYEKEERGRGNFPDRFSARQFPNYSSELNVNALLLGDSALYLCASSLDMSSYNEQFFGPGTRLTVL.